The clone carrying this T cell receptor beta chain has more than one count but fewer than ten. The antigen remains unidentified. At one end the junction does not follow the germline gene, possibly because of a read error. This specimen belongs to a study of blood T cells in healthy people across ages. A second PCR of roughly 6 to 12 cycles used a sample-barcoded 5' primer and a J-beta primer mix. Each TCR beta cDNA got a 12-nucleotide random molecular identifier. One entry per CDR3 protein, called by TCRdb with MiXCR from the 5' RACE reads. The sample lists 700,000 or so distinct CDR3 sequences; 22% were seen once. Study-level points and caveats: It was held that the diversity estimates obtained from one million T cells were underestimates.

There are 13 residues in the CDR3. From germline, CDR1 is SGHTA and CDR2 FQGTGA. The sample was blood. The chain employs TRBV7-3 and TRBJ1-1, with D unclear. The source is a man aged 70 or older in good health. The CDR3 DNA reads as TGTGCCAGCAGCTTGAACACGAACACTGAAACTTTCTTT. Its protein product is CASSLNTNTETFF. The variable domain in full, with the rest retrieved from reference TRBV7-3 and TRBJ1-1, is GAGVSQTPSNKVTEKGKYVELRCDPISGHTALYWYRQSLGQGPEFLIYFQGTGAADDSGLPNDRFFAVRPEGSVSTLKIQRTERGDSAVYLCASSLNTNTETFFGQGTRLTVV.